The subject of this entry is one TCR beta chain. Its antigen is unknown. The data derive from a study of yellow fever vaccine responses in identical twins. Notes on the study in general: In identical twins, vaccine T cell responses appeared partly shared and partly individual.

One entry per CDR3 protein results from TCRdb running MiXCR on the RT-PCR reads. The repertoire consists of about 19,000 distinct CDR3 sequences, with approximately 70% occurring once and the leading ten covering more than 2%. The V and J ends lost 0 bases and 6 bases, in that order; junction bases with no gene match: 3. The CDR3 has 14 residues. Germline V CDR1 and CDR2: SGHAT, FQDESV (reference sequence). The chain joins TRBV11-1 to TRBJ1-2; TRBD1 matches 8 bases. This sample comprised T cells from blood (PBMCs), unsorted or a sorted subset (not recorded which), obtained before or after yellow fever vaccination (not recorded which). The source is a woman aged 18-29 years who received the yellow fever vaccine. The CDR3 nucleotides read TGTGCCAGCAGCTTAGCCGGGACAGGCGATGGCTACACCTTC. Residues: CASSLAGTGDGYTF.